This T cell receptor (beta chain) originates from a study of T cell responses to AZD1222 COVID-19 vaccine. Overall study results and limits: Possibly, clonal diversity was underestimated; donors were largely white British and included more females. The span of vaccine-associated CD4 TCRs extended across spike, with dominance at 160-218 and 743-854. The reported proportion of spike-specific TCRs targeting unmutated variant regions was nearly half.

The assay was immunoSEQ multiplex PCR, and TCRdb's table has in-frame clones only and misses some. Here the sample table reports over 140,000 clones. For this clone: Its antigen is still unknown.

The receptor comes from an adult in good health. Sequencing was done on a sample of peripheral blood.

CDR3 bases: TGTGCCAGCAGCTTAGGGACAGGGATTAACTATGGCTACACCTTC. Translation: CASSLGTGINYGYTF. The chain links TRBV7-9 to TRBJ1-2; 8 bases align to TRBD1. Germline CDR1 SEHNR, CDR2 FQNEAQ (reference sequence). The CDR3 totals 15 residues. V was clipped by 1 base and J by 1 base; unmatched bases: 2. The entire variable domain, with the rest obtained from reference TRBV7-9 and TRBJ1-2, is as follows: DTGVSQNPRHKITKRGQNVTFRCDPISEHNRLYWYRQTLGQGPEFLTYFQNEAQLEKSRLLSDRFSAERPKGSFSTLEIQRTEQGDSAMYLCASSLGTGINYGYTFGSGTRLTVV.